What follows are 11 T cell receptor beta chains derived from one specimen sequenced in a study of blood T cell repertoires in COVID-19. Here immunoSEQ multiplex PCR was the method, and the copy in TCRdb shows in-frame clones only, minus some. The sample has fewer than 200,000 clones; 80% to 90% are singletons. The sample taken for sequencing was peripheral blood. The receptors come from an elderly woman with COVID-19, enrolled during active disease.

The chain links TRBV4-2 to TRBJ1-3, with a possible D match to TRBD1 (6 bases). Germline-derived CDR1 and CDR2 are LGHNA and YNFKEQ. V gave up 0 bases and J gave up 2 bases, with 11 bases separating them. The CDR3 runs 16 residues. This chain's CDR3 is CASSQEGTKAGNTIYF. The CDR3 DNA is TGTGCCAGCAGCCAAGAGGGGACAAAGGCTGGAAACACCATATATTTT.

The V and J genes are TRBV3-1 (or the pseudogene TRBV3-2) and TRBJ1-4, with a tentative D call TRBD1 (6 bases). The CDR3 consists of 18 residues. V lost 0 bases, J lost 2 bases, and 16 bases lay in between. Germline V lookup: CDR1 LGHDT, CDR2 YNNKEL (reference sequence). For the CDR3, the DNA is TGTGCCAGCAGCCAAGATCTTCCCGACAGGTTCACTAATGAAAAACTGTTTTTT. Translated, it gives CASSQDLPDRFTNEKLFF.

The chain couples TRBV6-5 to TRBJ2-7; 7 bases fit TRBD1. The V gene end was trimmed by 2 bases and the J gene end by 4 bases; junction bases not matched to a gene: 5. Per the germline V gene, CDR1 is MNHEY and CDR2 is SVGAGI. This CDR3 comprises 14 residues. The CDR3, as DNA: TGTGCCAGCAGTTACGACAGGGAAAGTTACGAGCAGTACTTC. This codes for CASSYDRESYEQYF.

The gene calls are TRBV7-2 and TRBJ2-2; TRBD1 is a possible D gene (5 bases). The V end lost 1 base, the J end lost 1 base, and 10 bases lay between the germline ends. CDR3 length: 16 amino acids. The V gene's germline CDR1 is SGHTA and CDR2 FQGNSA. The CDR3 here is CASSLVRTRNTGELFF. DNA of the CDR3: TGTGCCAGCAGCTTAGTTCGGACAAGGAACACCGGGGAGCTGTTTTTT.

The CDR3 DNA reads as TGTGCCAGCAGTCCTCGACTAGGCACCGGGGAGCTGTTTTTT. Protein: CASSPRLGTGELFF. The chain carries TRBV6-5 and TRBJ2-2; the D gene is possibly TRBD2 (6 bases). Germline CDR1 is MNHEY and CDR2 is SVGAGI. V gave up 5 bases and J gave up 4 bases, with 11 bases separating them. CDR3 size: 14 residues.

Comments on this clone: A much larger clone differs by one base, so this may be a read error. The gene calls are TRBV5-1 and TRBJ2-7; possibly TRBD1 for D (5 bases). Germline V CDR1 and CDR2: SGHRS, YFSETQ. The CDR3 is 13 amino acids. V lost 3 bases to trimming and J lost 2 bases, with 9 bases between them. The CDR3 here is CASSSDTTYEQYF. The CDR3, as DNA: TGCGCCAGCAGCTCGGACACCACCTACGAGCAGTACTTC.

The chain couples TRBV7-9 to TRBJ2-3; a possible D gene is TRBD1 (6 bases). Germline V CDR1 and CDR2: SEHNR, FQNEAQ (reference sequence). Trimming took 7 bases from V and 0 from J, leaving 26 bases between them. The CDR3 sequence is 19 residues long. The CDR3 is CASTTVGSGTGISTDTQYF. The CDR3 nucleotides read TGTGCCAGCACCACCGTCGGGTCTGGAACAGGGATTAGCACAGATACGCAGTATTTT.

This clone was detected only once. The chain employs TRBV10-3 and TRBJ1-1; D might be TRBD1 (5 bases). There are 12 residues in the CDR3. Trimming took off 10 bases at V and 1 base at J, with 10 bases between the two ends. The germline CDR1 and CDR2 sequences are ENHRY and SYGVKD. CDR3 protein: CATLTGNTEAFF. Here the CDR3 DNA reads TGTGCCACCTTAACAGGGAACACTGAAGCTTTCTTT.

CDR3 DNA sequence: TGTGCCAGCAGTAGGACTAGCGGGGGGACACACCTCAATGAGCAGTTCTTC. Translation: CASSRTSGGTHLNEQFF. J is TRBJ2-1 and V is TRBV7-2; TRBD2 matches at 14 bases. Germline-derived CDR1 and CDR2 are SGHTA and FQGNSA. This CDR3 is built from 17 residues. V lost 6 bases, J lost 6 bases, and 10 bases stayed unmatched.

The rearrangement links TRBV10-3 to TRBJ2-5, with 8 bases matching TRBD1. V was pared by 6 bases and J by 4 bases, with 7 bases of the junction left unmatched. Germline V gene sequence: CDR1 ENHRY, CDR2 SYGVKD. The CDR3 contains 14 residues. The CDR3: CAISDGQGIETQYF. CDR3 bases: TGTGCCATCAGCGACGGACAGGGTATAGAGACCCAGTACTTC.

As DNA, the CDR3 is TGTGCCAGCAGTTACTCTAGCACCTCCTACGAGCAGTACTTC. It specifies CASSYSSTSYEQYF. This chain uses TRBV6-5 with TRBJ2-7; D not resolved. V was pared by 0 bases and J by 0 bases, with 6 bases between. Germline V gene data show CDR1 as MNHEY and CDR2 as SVGAGI. This CDR3 contains 14 residues.